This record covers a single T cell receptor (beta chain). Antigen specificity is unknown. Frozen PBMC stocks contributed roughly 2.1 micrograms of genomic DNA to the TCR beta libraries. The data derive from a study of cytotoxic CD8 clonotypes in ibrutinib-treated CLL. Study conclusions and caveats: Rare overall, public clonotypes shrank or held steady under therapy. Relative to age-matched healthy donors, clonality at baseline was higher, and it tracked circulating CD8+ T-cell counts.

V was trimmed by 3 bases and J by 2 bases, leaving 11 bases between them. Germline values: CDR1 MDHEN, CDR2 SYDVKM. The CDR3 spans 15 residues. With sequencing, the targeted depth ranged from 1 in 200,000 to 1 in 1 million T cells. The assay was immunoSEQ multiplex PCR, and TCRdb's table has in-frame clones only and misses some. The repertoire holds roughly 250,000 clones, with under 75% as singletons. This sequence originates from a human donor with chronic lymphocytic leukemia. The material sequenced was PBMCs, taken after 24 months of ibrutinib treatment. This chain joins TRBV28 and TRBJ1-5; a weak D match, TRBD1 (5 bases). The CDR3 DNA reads TGTGCCAGCAGTTTGGGGCAGGGCGGCAATCAGCCCCAGCATTTT. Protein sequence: CASSLGQGGNQPQHF.